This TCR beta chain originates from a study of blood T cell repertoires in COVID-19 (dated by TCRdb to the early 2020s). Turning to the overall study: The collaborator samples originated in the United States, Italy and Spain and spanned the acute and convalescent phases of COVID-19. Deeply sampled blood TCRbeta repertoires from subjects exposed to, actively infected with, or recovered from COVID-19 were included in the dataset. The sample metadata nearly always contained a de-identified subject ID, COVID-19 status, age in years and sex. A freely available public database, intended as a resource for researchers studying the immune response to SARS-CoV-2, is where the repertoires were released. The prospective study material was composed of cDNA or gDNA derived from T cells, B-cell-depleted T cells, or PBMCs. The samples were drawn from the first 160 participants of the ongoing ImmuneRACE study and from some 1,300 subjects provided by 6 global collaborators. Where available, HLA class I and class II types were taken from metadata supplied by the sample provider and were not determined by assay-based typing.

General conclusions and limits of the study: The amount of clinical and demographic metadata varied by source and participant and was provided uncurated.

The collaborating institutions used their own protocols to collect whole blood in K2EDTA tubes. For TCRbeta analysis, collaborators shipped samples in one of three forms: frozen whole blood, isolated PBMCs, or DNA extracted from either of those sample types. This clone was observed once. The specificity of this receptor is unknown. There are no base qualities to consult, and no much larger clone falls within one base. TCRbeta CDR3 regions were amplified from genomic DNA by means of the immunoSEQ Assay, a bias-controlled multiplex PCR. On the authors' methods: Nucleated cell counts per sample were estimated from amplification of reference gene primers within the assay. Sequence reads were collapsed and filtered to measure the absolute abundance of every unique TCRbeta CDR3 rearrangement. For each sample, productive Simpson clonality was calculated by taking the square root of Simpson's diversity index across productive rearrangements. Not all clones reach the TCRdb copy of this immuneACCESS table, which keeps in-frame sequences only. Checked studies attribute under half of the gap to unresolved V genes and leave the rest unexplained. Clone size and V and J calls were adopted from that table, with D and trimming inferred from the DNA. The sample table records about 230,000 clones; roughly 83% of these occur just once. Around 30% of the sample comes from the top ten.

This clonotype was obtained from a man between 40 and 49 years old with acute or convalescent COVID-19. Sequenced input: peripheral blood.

The sequenced DNA is TGTGCCAGCAGCCCTACTCGGGGTTACGGGCAGCCCCAGCATTTT. Protein translation: CASSPTRGYGQPQHF. The chain couples TRBV3-1 (or the pseudogene TRBV3-2) to TRBJ1-5, with the D segment identity uncertain. Reading the germline V gene (reference sequence) gives CDR1 LGHDT and CDR2 YNNKEL. Trimming removed 4 bases from V and 7 bases from J, leaving 17 bases between the germline ends. Taken from cysteine to phenylalanine, the CDR3 has 15 residues. Only CDR3 DNA is held: 45 bases, read in frame from base 1.